This T cell receptor (beta chain) was obtained from a study of blood T cells in healthy people across ages. This clonotype was detected many times. A sample-barcoded 5' primer and a J-beta primer mix were used in a second PCR of about 7 to 12 cycles. All samples gave at least 2.5 million CDR3-containing paired-end reads. TCRdb recomputed calls from the 5' RACE reads with MiXCR, one row per CDR3 protein. The sample records about 1,600,000 distinct CDR3 sequences, approximately 40% being singletons. The receptor comes from a woman under 30 in good health. The sequenced material came from blood.

CDR3 protein: CASSFRGGHYNEQFF. CDR3 sequence (DNA): TGTGCCAGCAGTTTTCGCGGGGGGCACTACAATGAGCAGTTCTTC. The genes are TRBV28 and TRBJ2-1; 8 nucleotides agree with TRBD2. CDR1 and CDR2 (germline): MDHEN, SYDVKM. This CDR3 spans 15 amino acids. V lost 3 bases, J lost 3 bases, and 4 bases stayed unmatched.